This T cell receptor (beta chain) originates from a study of OX40 agonist ivuxolimab in advanced cancers. Concerning the study at large: Ivuxolimab was an agonistic, fully human IgG2 monoclonal antibody directed against OX40 (CD134), a costimulatory receptor. Intravenous ivuxolimab was administered to patients every 2 weeks at six dose levels: 0.01, 0.1, 0.3, 1.5, 3 and 10 mg/kg. Of the roughly 50 dose-escalation patients, hepatocellular carcinoma was present in 19, melanoma in approximately 15, renal cell carcinoma in 9 and head and neck cancer in 9. The dose-escalation cohort was 80% to 90% male with a mean age of roughly 60 years, ranging from roughly 20 to 80. Prior anti-PD-1, anti-PD-L1 or anti-CTLA-4 therapy was permitted, and less than 45% of dose-escalation patients had received checkpoint inhibitors. Partial responses occurred in three dose-escalation patients: two with cutaneous melanoma and one with hepatocellular carcinoma. Peripheral TCRbeta sequencing aimed to test whether ivuxolimab altered TCR sequence diversity and caused clonal T-cell expansion. The monotherapy dose-escalation portion (N ≈ 52 patients) of the phase I ivuxolimab trial is reported in the paper. The full study reports these points: After ivuxolimab, CD8+ T cells had more expanded clones than CD4+ T cells on average. Partial responders in the 0.1-3.0 mg/kg groups had among the lowest normalized peripheral clonal expansion, especially among CD8+ T cells. Clonal expansion of both CD4+ and CD8+ blood T cells was observed from baseline to week 6 at doses 0.1 to 3.0 mg/kg. Low levels of normalized T-cell clonal expansion were also seen in some patients who did not respond. The antigen specificity of the peripheral T cells that underwent clonal expansion was not determined.

On this clone: Its antigen target is currently unknown. There are no base qualities to consult, and no much larger clone falls within one base.

According to the germline V gene (reference sequence), CDR1 reads GTSNPN and CDR2 reads SVGIG. V was cut back by 4 bases and J by 8 bases, leaving a gap of 17 bases between them. The CDR3 covers 13 residues, taking in both the cysteine and the phenylalanine. Only the CDR3 DNA stays, 39 bases, in frame from base 1. Genomic DNA was isolated from the sorted cells so that the TCRbeta CDR3 region could be sequenced. TCRbeta CDR3 regions were sequenced using the immunoSEQ Assay. Held by TCRdb, this immuneACCESS table contains in-frame sequences only and omits some clones. Under half of the omission traces to an unresolved V gene where checked; the cause of the rest is unknown. Present in this sample are approximately 60,000 clones, around 93% of which were seen just once. The ten largest clones capture roughly 19% of the sample. The trial excluded patients who had a history of autoimmune disease or who were on systemic immunosuppression. In every dose cohort, peripheral blood was drawn for TCR sequencing at baseline, cycle 4 day 1, and cycle 7 day 1. The samples were drawn from a first-in-human, open-label, multicenter phase I dose-escalation trial of ivuxolimab. Adults with locally advanced or metastatic melanoma, renal cell carcinoma, hepatocellular carcinoma or head and neck squamous cell carcinoma were enrolled in the trial. Before TCR sequencing, CD4+ and CD8+ T cells were separately sorted from peripheral blood.

The clonotype comes from an adult with an advanced solid tumor such as melanoma, head and neck, liver or kidney cancer. The receptor chain draws on TRBV30 and TRBJ1-2, and TRBD1 may be the D gene, going by 5 matching bases. The source material was CD4+ or CD8+ T cells sorted from blood, sampled in a trial of the OX40 agonist ivuxolimab. DNA sequence: TGTGCCTGGACGAGTCAGGGAGTGGAGGGCTACACCTTC. This sequence encodes CAWTSQGVEGYTF.